One sample yielded the 18 T cell receptor beta chains listed below, sequenced in a study of glioma-infiltrating T cells after dendritic cell vaccination. Time point noted: after dendritic cell vaccination, including at tumor progression/relapse. Clones were sequenced by immunoSEQ multiplex PCR, and TCRdb holds only the in-frame ones, with some missing. The sample records roughly 85,000 clones, 85% being singletons. The source material was blood, sampled after dendritic cell vaccination. These receptor sequences come from a human donor with glioblastoma.

The chain couples TRBV6-1 to TRBJ1-5; possible D gene TRBD1, 5 bases. V lost 6 bases, J lost 2 bases, and 11 bases lay in between. Germline CDR1 reads MNHNS; CDR2 reads SASEGT. This CDR3 spans 14 amino acids. The CDR3 protein is CASRGRDGNQPQHF. CDR3 nucleotide sequence: TGTGCCAGCAGAGGCAGGGATGGCAATCAGCCCCAGCATTTT.

The chain joins TRBV7-6 to TRBJ2-5, with D unresolved. CDR3 size: 12 residues. The ends were cut back, 5 bases at V and 4 bases at J, with 8 bases in the middle. The germline V gene has CDR1 SGHVS and CDR2 FNYEAQ. The CDR3 DNA reads TGTGCCAGCAGCACCCAGTCAGAGACCCAGTACTTC. This gives the protein CASSTQSETQYF.

A remark on this clone: The junction shows a germline mismatch at one end, possibly a read error. The V and J genes are TRBV18 and TRBJ1-2, with TRBD1 matching over 11 bases. CDR1 and CDR2 from the germline V gene are KGHSH and LQKENI. The CDR3 extends over 14 amino acids. In DNA form, the CDR3 reads TGTGCCAGCTCACCCTTTGGGACAGGGGGACTCGGCGGCTTC. Amino acids: CASSPFGTGGLGGF.

The rearrangement links TRBV9 to TRBJ1-6, with unresolved D. The CDR3 extends over 13 amino acids. From germline, CDR1 is SGDLS and CDR2 YYNGEE. V was pared by 7 bases and J by 5 bases, with 10 bases between. CDR3 nucleotides: TGTGCCAGCGGCCCAGGAAATAATTCACCCCTCCACTTT. Amino acid sequence: CASGPGNNSPLHF.

This clone showed up just a few times. The rearrangement uses TRBV5-7 and TRBJ2-6; D remains unclear. TRBV5-7 is an ORF, with its function uncertain. CDR3 length: 17 amino acids. V was shortened by 4 bases and J by 0 bases, with 14 bases between the two germline ends. The CDR3 here is CASSNVFGFSGANVLTF. DNA of the CDR3: TGTGCCAGCAGCAACGTGTTCGGGTTCTCTGGGGCCAACGTCCTGACTTTC.

The table lists this clone with a count of one. V usage is TRBV28 and J usage is TRBJ2-5, with 8 bases matching TRBD1. The J call could be wrong; TRBJ2-7 is a better fit for the DNA end. Germline loops: CDR1 MDHEN, CDR2 SYDVKM. The CDR3 has 15 residues. The CDR3 is CASCRQGRLTYEQYF. The CDR3 bases are TGTGCCAGCTGTCGACAGGGGAGACTTACCTACGAGCAGTACTTC.

This chain connects TRBV28 to TRBJ2-7; 9 positions agree with TRBD1. The germline gives CDR1 MDHEN, CDR2 SYDVKM. J gave up 5 bases and V 3 bases, and 5 bases lay outside the gene matches. The CDR3 is 14 residues long. The CDR3 sequence is CASSLTGGQDEQYF. The CDR3 nucleotides are TGTGCCAGCAGTTTGACAGGGGGGCAGGACGAGCAGTACTTC.

The CDR3, as DNA: TGCGCCAGCAGCGCTAGCGGGGGGGCTCGTGAGCAGTTCTTC. Its protein product is CASSASGGAREQFF. The chain uses TRBV4-3 and TRBJ2-1, with TRBD2 matching over 12 bases. This CDR3 comprises 14 residues. Germline assignment: CDR1 LGHNA and CDR2 YSLEER. Trimming removed 5 bases from V and 9 bases from J; junction bases left unmatched: 5.

This clone has only a few counts. The CDR3: CASLAGMNTEAFF. The CDR3 nucleotides are TGTGCCAGCTTAGCTGGAATGAACACTGAAGCTTTCTTT. The rearrangement links TRBV7-2 to TRBJ1-1; no reliable D call. Trimming shortened V by 8 bases and J by 0 bases, and 10 bases separated the two germline ends. Germline CDR1 and CDR2: SGHTA and FQGNSA. The CDR3 length is 13 residues.

This clone has only a few counts. The chain employs TRBV5-5 and TRBJ2-7; 12 bases align to TRBD2. With V trimmed by 5 bases and J by 2 bases, 5 bases remained unmatched. This CDR3 is 15 amino acids long. The germline CDR1 and CDR2 sequences are SGHKS and YYEKEE (reference sequence). The CDR3 sequence: CASSPTSGRTYEQYF. The CDR3 DNA reads as TGTGCCAGCAGTCCAACTAGCGGGAGGACCTACGAGCAGTACTTC.

On this clone itself: An end of the junction differs from the germline gene, which may be a read error. This chain connects TRBV7-2 to TRBJ2-2; TRBD2 agrees at 10 bases. There are 13 residues in the CDR3. CDR1 and CDR2 (germline): SGHTA, FQGNSA. Written as DNA, the CDR3 is TGTGCCAGCAGTTTAGCGGGAGGCGGGGAGCTGTTTTTT. Translating gives CASSLAGGGELFF.

The rearrangement uses TRBV27 and TRBJ1-2; 8 bases fit TRBD1. CDR1 and CDR2 from the germline V gene are MNHEY and SMNVEV (reference sequence). J lost 2 bases, V lost 6 bases, and 5 bases had no gene match. The CDR3 is 14 residues long. This CDR3 reads CASSRQGRNYGYTF. In DNA form, the CDR3 reads TGTGCCAGCAGCCGACAGGGGAGGAACTATGGCTACACCTTC.

V is TRBV13 and J is TRBJ2-7; 9 bases agree with TRBD1. This CDR3 has 14 amino acids. Germline V gene sequence: CDR1 PRHDT, CDR2 FYEKMQ (reference sequence). With 4 bases clipped from V and 6 bases from J, the junction kept 7 bases outside the gene matches. The CDR3 here is CASSWDRARSEQYF. CDR3 nucleotides: TGTGCCAGCAGCTGGGACAGGGCCCGCTCCGAGCAGTACTTC.

In its sample, this clone was seen once. V and J are TRBV7-9 and TRBJ2-7; a possible D gene is TRBD2 (6 bases). Trimming took 1 base from V and 5 from J, leaving 6 bases between them. In germline, CDR1 is SEHNR, CDR2 FQNEAQ (reference sequence). This CDR3 is built from 12 residues. CDR3 residues: CASSLGGDEQYF. In DNA, the CDR3 is TGTGCCAGCAGCTTAGGGGGGGACGAGCAGTACTTC.

The rearrangement joins TRBV30 to TRBJ2-7, with 7 nucleotides matching TRBD1. The germline V gene has CDR1 GTSNPN and CDR2 SVGIG (reference sequence). The length of the CDR3 is 14 residues. V was pared by 1 base and J by 5 bases, with 8 bases of the junction left unmatched. CDR3 nucleotides: TGTGCCTGGAGTGCGGGACAGAGTGTCCACGAGCAGTACTTC. Its protein product is CAWSAGQSVHEQYF.

The CDR3 here is CASSQGQGVSGNTIYF. For the CDR3, the DNA is TGCGCCAGCAGCCAGGGACAGGGCGTCTCTGGAAACACCATATATTTT. The gene calls are TRBV5-1 and TRBJ1-3; 9 bases are a match to TRBD1. CDR1 and CDR2 from the germline V gene are SGHRS and YFSETQ. Trimming cost V 4 bases and J 0 bases; bases outside gene matches: 5. CDR3 length: 16 amino acids.

This chain uses TRBV19 with TRBJ1-1; the D gene is possibly TRBD1 (5 bases). V lost 3 bases, J lost 3 bases, and 11 bases lay in between. The CDR3 length is 14 residues. Germline V gives CDR1 LNHDA, CDR2 SQIVND (reference sequence). In DNA, the CDR3 is TGTGCCAGTAGTATTCAGGGCAGGGACACTGAAGCTTTCTTT. Residues: CASSIQGRDTEAFF.

The chain employs TRBV7-9 and TRBJ2-7; 8 nucleotides match TRBD1. The CDR3 extends over 17 amino acids. The V and J ends lost 0 bases and 3 bases, in that order; junction bases with no gene match: 10. The V gene's germline CDR1 is SEHNR and CDR2 FQNEAQ (reference sequence). In DNA form, the CDR3 reads TGTGCCAGCAGCTTAGCGGCAGGGGGCCAACACATCTACGAGCAGTACTTC. Translated: CASSLAAGGQHIYEQYF.